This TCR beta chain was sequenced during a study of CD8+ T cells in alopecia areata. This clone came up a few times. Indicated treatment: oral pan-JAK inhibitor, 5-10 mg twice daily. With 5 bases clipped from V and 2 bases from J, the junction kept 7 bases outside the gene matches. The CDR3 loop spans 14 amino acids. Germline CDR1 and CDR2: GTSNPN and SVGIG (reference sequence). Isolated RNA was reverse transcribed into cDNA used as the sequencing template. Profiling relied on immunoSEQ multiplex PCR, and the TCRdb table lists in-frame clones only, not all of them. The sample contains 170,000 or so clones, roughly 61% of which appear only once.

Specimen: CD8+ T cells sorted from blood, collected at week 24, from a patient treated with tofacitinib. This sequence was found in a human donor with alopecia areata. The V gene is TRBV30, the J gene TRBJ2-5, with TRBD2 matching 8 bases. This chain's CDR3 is CAWDRGGPQETQYF. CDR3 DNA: TGTGCCTGGGACCGCGGGGGGCCACAAGAGACCCAGTACTTC. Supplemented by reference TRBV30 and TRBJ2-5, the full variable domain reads SQTIHQWPATLVQPVGSPLSLECTVEGTSNPNLYWYRQAAGRGLQLLFYSVGIGQISSEVPQNLSASRPQDRQFILSSKKLLLSDSGFYLCAWDRGGPQETQYFGPGTRLLVL.